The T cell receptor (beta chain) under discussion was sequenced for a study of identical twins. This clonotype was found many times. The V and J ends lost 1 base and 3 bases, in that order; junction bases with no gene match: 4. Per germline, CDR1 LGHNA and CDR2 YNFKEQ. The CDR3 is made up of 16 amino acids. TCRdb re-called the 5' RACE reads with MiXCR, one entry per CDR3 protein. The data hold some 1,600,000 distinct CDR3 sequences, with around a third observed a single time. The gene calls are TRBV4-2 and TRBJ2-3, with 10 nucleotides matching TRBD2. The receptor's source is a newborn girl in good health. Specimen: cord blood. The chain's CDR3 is CASSQVQRGGTDTQYF. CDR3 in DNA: TGTGCCAGCAGCCAAGTTCAGCGGGGGGGTACAGATACGCAGTATTTT.